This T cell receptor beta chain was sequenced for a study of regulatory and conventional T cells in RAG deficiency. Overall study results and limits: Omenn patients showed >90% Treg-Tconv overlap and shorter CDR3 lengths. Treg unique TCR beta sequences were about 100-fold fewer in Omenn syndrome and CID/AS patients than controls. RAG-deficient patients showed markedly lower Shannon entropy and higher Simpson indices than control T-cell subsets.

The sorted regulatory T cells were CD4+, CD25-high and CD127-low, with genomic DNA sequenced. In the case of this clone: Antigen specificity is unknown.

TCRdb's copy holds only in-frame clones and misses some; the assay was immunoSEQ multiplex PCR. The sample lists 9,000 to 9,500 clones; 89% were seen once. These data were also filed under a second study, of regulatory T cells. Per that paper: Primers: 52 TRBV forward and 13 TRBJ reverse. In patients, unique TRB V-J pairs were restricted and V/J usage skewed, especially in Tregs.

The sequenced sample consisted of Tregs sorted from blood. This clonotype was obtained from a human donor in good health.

The CDR3 bases are TGTGCCAGCAGCCGGGACGCAGCCTACGAGCAGTACTTC. Protein: CASSRDAAYEQYF. The V and J genes are TRBV2 and TRBJ2-5; D assignment may be TRBD1 or TRBD2 (5 bases each). The last part of the DNA fits TRBJ2-7 better; the J call may be wrong. CDR1 is SNHLY, CDR2 FYNNEI, per germline. This CDR3 comprises 13 residues.